Each of the 30 T cell receptor beta chains below was sequenced from the same sample in a study of cytomegalovirus exposure and HLA in healthy donors. In the PCR, 60 Vbeta and 13 Jbeta primers were used. The assay was immunoSEQ multiplex PCR, and TCRdb's table has in-frame clones only and misses some. The repertoire holds 150,000 to 180,000 clones, more than 75% seen once, with less than 10% in the top ten. Sequenced: PBMCs. The origin of the receptors is a man aged 30 to 45 in good health and CMV-seropositive.

V usage is TRBV29-1 and J usage is TRBJ2-1; no firm D call. V was trimmed by 4 bases and J by 1 base, leaving 11 bases between them. The germline CDR1 and CDR2 sequences are SQVTM and ANQGSEA. This CDR3 has 14 residues. The chain's CDR3 is CSVVMSESYNEQFF. In nucleotides, the CDR3 is TGCAGCGTTGTGATGAGCGAGTCCTACAATGAGCAGTTCTTC.

V and J are TRBV7-2 and TRBJ1-5; no firm D call. V lost 3 bases and J 8 bases, leaving 11 bases between the germline ends. The germline V gene encodes CDR1 SGHTA and CDR2 FQGNSA. This CDR3 comprises 13 residues. Here the CDR3 reads CASSFSVREPQHF. CDR3 in DNA: TGTGCCAGCAGCTTCTCGGTTCGGGAGCCCCAGCATTTT.

This clone was observed a handful of times. The gene calls are TRBV27 and TRBJ2-5; TRBD1 matches 9 bases. The CDR3 totals 13 residues. Germline values: CDR1 MNHEY, CDR2 SMNVEV (reference sequence). J was trimmed by 12 bases and V by 6 bases; bases with no gene match: 11. CDR3 sequence: CASSPRDRVRKYF. The CDR3 DNA is TGTGCCAGCAGCCCCCGGGACAGGGTGAGAAAGTACTTC.

V and J are TRBV5-1 and TRBJ1-3, with 7 positions matching TRBD1. Germline CDR1 reads SGHRS; CDR2 reads YFSETQ. J was trimmed by 2 bases and V by 3 bases; bases with no gene match: 5. The CDR3 is 15 amino acids. The CDR3 loop reads CASSSQGNAGNTIYF. The DNA for the CDR3 is TGCGCCAGCAGCTCACAGGGGAATGCTGGAAACACCATATATTTT. Full variable domain (outside the CDR3, taken from reference TRBV5-1 and TRBJ1-3): KAGVTQTPRYLIKTRGQQVTLSCSPISGHRSVSWYQQTPGQGLQFLFEYFSETQRNKGNFPGRFSGRQFSNSRSEMNVSTLELGDSALYLCASSSQGNAGNTIYFGEGSWLTVV.

The CDR3 loop reads CASSSLPTSSYNSPLHF. CDR3 nucleotide sequence: TGTGCCAGCAGCTCCCTCCCCACTAGCTCCTATAATTCACCCCTCCACTTT. This chain links TRBV9 with TRBJ1-6; no clear D. This CDR3 contains 17 residues. Trimming pared 4 bases from V and 0 bases from J, leaving 14 bases between. The germline V gene has CDR1 SGDLS and CDR2 YYNGEE.

This clone has more than one count but fewer than ten. The chain combines TRBV27 with TRBJ1-1; 7 positions match TRBD1. V lost 5 bases and J lost 2; bases outside the gene matches: 5. This CDR3 spans 14 amino acids. Germline CDR1 is MNHEY and CDR2 is SMNVEV (reference sequence). For the CDR3, the DNA is TGTGCCAGCAGTCCCGGGACAGCCAACACTGAAGCTTTCTTT. It specifies CASSPGTANTEAFF.

V is TRBV21-1 and J is TRBJ2-7; the D segment call TRBD1 is taken from the table without a DNA check. TRBV21-1 is a recognized pseudogene. The CDR3 totals 12 residues. The CDR3 nucleotides are TGTGCCAGGCAGGGGGCACGTGGGGAGCAGTACTTC. This sequence encodes CARQGARGEQYF.

The chain recombines TRBV7-6 with TRBJ2-5, with 9 bases identical to TRBD2. This CDR3 has 19 amino acids. J lost 2 bases, V lost 5 bases, and 18 bases had no gene match. The germline CDR1 and CDR2 sequences are SGHVS and FNYEAQ. CDR3: CASSPRLQRGAPTQETQYF. In nucleotides, the CDR3 is TGTGCCAGCAGCCCTAGACTCCAGCGGGGGGCCCCGACACAAGAGACCCAGTACTTC.

A single count supports this clone. V and J are TRBV6-6 and TRBJ2-7; 10 nucleotides agree with TRBD2. Trimming took 4 bases from V and 4 from J; bases not matched to a gene: 4. There are 14 residues in the CDR3. In germline, CDR1 is MNHNY, CDR2 SVGAGI (reference sequence). DNA of the CDR3: TGTGCCAGCAGTTCTAGCGGGAGAGAATACGAGCAGTACTTC. It specifies CASSSSGREYEQYF.

The V and J genes are TRBV7-3 and TRBJ2-3; TRBD2 matches at 10 bases. The germline V gene has CDR1 SGHTA and CDR2 FQGTGA. The CDR3 runs to 15 residues. V gave up 5 bases and J gave up 3 bases; unmatched junction bases: 5. As DNA, the CDR3 is TGTGCCAGCAGCAAGCGGGAGGGGGGTACAGATACGCAGTATTTT. This translates into CASSKREGGTDTQYF.

The chain links TRBV5-6 to TRBJ1-5; 9 nucleotides match TRBD1. V trimming: 5 bases; J trimming: 4 bases; junction bases outside the gene matches: 16. The CDR3 has 18 amino acids. Germline V gene sequence: CDR1 SGHDT, CDR2 YYEEEE. The CDR3 nucleotides are TGTGCCAGCAGTTTGACGGCCGGGACAGGGCTGGGAAATCAGCCCCAGCATTTT. Its protein is CASSLTAGTGLGNQPQHF.

This chain connects TRBV6-5 to TRBJ1-1, with D maybe TRBD1 (6 bases). V shed 6 bases and J shed 1 base, with 15 bases lying between them. This CDR3 comprises 15 residues. Germline-derived CDR1 and CDR2 are MNHEY and SVGAGI. The CDR3 is CASRPPRGGNTEAFF. The CDR3 DNA reads as TGTGCCAGCAGACCCCCGAGGGGGGGGAACACTGAAGCTTTCTTT.

V and J are TRBV5-1 and TRBJ2-3, with unresolved D. V lost 3 bases and J lost 2, with 7 bases in between. Germline CDR1 is SGHRS and CDR2 is YFSETQ. The CDR3 loop spans 13 amino acids. The CDR3 reads CASSSITTDTQYF. The CDR3 region has the DNA TGCGCCAGCAGCTCTATCACCACAGATACGCAGTATTTT.

This chain connects TRBV6-5 to TRBJ2-6, with TRBD1 identical over 7 bases. The CDR3 is 15 amino acids. With 8 bases clipped from V and 1 base from J, the junction kept 5 bases outside the gene matches. Germline values: CDR1 MNHEY, CDR2 SVGAGI. CDR3 coding DNA: TGTGCCAGCGGGACAGCTCTTTCTGGGGCCAACGTCCTGACTTTC. Translating gives CASGTALSGANVLTF.

The chain is built from TRBV27 and TRBJ1-5; D is perhaps TRBD1 (6 bases). Trimming removed 6 bases at V and 1 base at J, with 13 bases between. The CDR3 is 15 residues long. Per the germline V gene, CDR1 is MNHEY and CDR2 is SMNVEV (reference sequence). CDR3 coding DNA: TGTGCCAGCAGGGGGCGGGGGCAGAGCAATCAGCCCCAGCATTTT. This codes for CASRGRGQSNQPQHF.

The table lists this clone with a count of one. The chain combines TRBV6-1 with TRBJ2-1, with D perhaps matching TRBD1 (5 bases). The V end was cut by 2 bases, the J end by 9 bases, with 17 bases between. CDR1 and CDR2 from the germline V gene are MNHNS and SASEGT. This CDR3 region has 15 residues. CDR3 amino acids: CASSEQGRLVGEQFF. The CDR3, as DNA: TGTGCCAGCAGTGAACAGGGTAGGTTGGTGGGTGAGCAGTTCTTC.

The chain couples TRBV10-3 to TRBJ1-1, with 9 bases identical to TRBD1. There are 13 residues in the CDR3. J gave up 1 base and V 11 bases, and 5 bases lay outside the gene matches. CDR1 ENHRY and CDR2 SYGVKD come from the germline V gene. CDR3 sequence: CAVQGAENTEAFF. The CDR3 DNA follows: TGTGCCGTACAGGGGGCTGAGAACACTGAAGCTTTCTTT.

The J gene is TRBJ2-3, the V gene TRBV7-6; the match to TRBD2 covers 8 bases. Trimming at V came to 5 bases and at J to 0 bases, leaving 7 bases not matched to a gene. Germline loops: CDR1 SGHVS, CDR2 FNYEAQ. This CDR3 is built from 16 residues. CDR3 in DNA: TGTGCCAGCAGCCAACTTAGCGGGGCTAGCACAGATACGCAGTATTTT. Translation: CASSQLSGASTDTQYF.

V gene TRBV7-3 combines with J gene TRBJ2-1; D possibly corresponds to TRBD2 (6 bases). The germline CDR1 and CDR2 sequences are SGHTA and FQGTGA. The CDR3 totals 12 residues. Deletions cut 2 bases from V and 9 bases from J, with 8 bases between. The CDR3 loop is CASSLYGGEQFF. The CDR3 DNA reads as TGTGCCAGCAGCTTATACGGGGGTGAGCAGTTCTTC.

The sample holds one count of this clone. V and J are TRBV29-1 and TRBJ1-2; D is unresolved. Germline V lookup: CDR1 SQVTM, CDR2 ANQGSEA. The CDR3 contains 11 residues. With 4 bases removed from V and 5 bases from J, the gap between germline ends came to 8 bases. The CDR3, as DNA: TGCAGCGTTGGAGTTCCGTATGGCTACACCTTC. Translation gives CSVGVPYGYTF.

The table lists this clone with a few counts. V gene TRBV27 combines with J gene TRBJ2-3, with 8 bases fitting TRBD1. Germline V gene data show CDR1 as MNHEY and CDR2 as SMNVEV (reference sequence). This CDR3 spans 14 amino acids. The J segment lost 3 bases and the V segment lost 5 bases, leaving 4 bases of the junction unmatched. As DNA, the CDR3 is TGTGCCAGCAGTGAAACAGGGGGGACAGATACGCAGTATTTT. The encoded protein is CASSETGGTDTQYF.

J is TRBJ2-5 and V is TRBV5-6; 10 bases are a match to TRBD2. The J call is in doubt because the DNA end fits TRBJ2-7 better. The CDR3 runs to 16 residues. Germline CDR1 is SGHDT and CDR2 is YYEEEE. CDR3 in DNA: TGTGCCAGCAGCCCCCGGGCTAGCGGGGGCCTCTACGAGCAGTACTTC. This gives the protein CASSPRASGGLYEQYF.

V usage is TRBV6-5 and J usage is TRBJ1-5; TRBD1 agrees at 10 bases. J lost 7 bases, V lost 8 bases, and 8 bases had no gene match. There are 14 residues in the CDR3. Germline V CDR1 and CDR2: MNHEY, SVGAGI. The CDR3 DNA follows: TGTGCCAGCGGGGGACAGGGGCAAGGCCAGCCCCAGCATTTT. It is translated as CASGGQGQGQPQHF.

This chain links TRBV9 with TRBJ2-2, with 8 bases fitting TRBD2. This CDR3 has 16 residues. The germline V gene encodes CDR1 SGDLS and CDR2 YYNGEE. V dropped 0 bases and J dropped 2; count of bases not matched to a gene: 3. For the CDR3, the DNA is TGTGCCAGCAGCGTAGAGCGGGGGCTCAACACCGGGGAGCTGTTTTTT. Its translation is CASSVERGLNTGELFF.

The chain employs TRBV7-9 and TRBJ1-2; TRBD1 aligns across 9 bases. J was trimmed by 4 bases and V by 4 bases; bases with no gene match: 1. Germline CDR1 SEHNR, CDR2 FQNEAQ (reference sequence). The CDR3 contains 13 residues. The CDR3 loop is CASSSGQGYGYTF. CDR3 DNA: TGTGCCAGCAGCTCGGGACAGGGCTATGGCTACACCTTC.

The V gene is TRBV5-4, the J gene TRBJ2-1, with 8 nucleotides matching TRBD2. V shed 2 bases and J 6 bases; nucleotides not matched to a gene: 4. The CDR3 runs to 14 residues. Germline CDR1 reads SGHNT; CDR2 reads YYREEE (reference sequence). CDR3 sequence: CASSFPGLGNEQFF. The DNA of the CDR3 is TGTGCCAGCAGCTTTCCGGGACTAGGCAATGAGCAGTTCTTC.

As concerns this clone: The same CDR3 is also encoded by other DNA sequences in this sample. This chain uses TRBV2 with TRBJ1-3; D possibly corresponds to TRBD1 (6 bases). In germline, CDR1 is SNHLY, CDR2 FYNNEI. V shed 4 bases and J shed 7 bases, with 17 bases lying between them. This CDR3 has 15 amino acids. The CDR3 sequence: CASSVRTDFRNTIYF. The CDR3 DNA reads as TGTGCCAGCAGTGTTCGGACAGATTTCCGGAACACCATATATTTT.

The V gene is TRBV7-6, the J gene TRBJ1-1; 7 positions match TRBD1. The CDR3 extends over 15 amino acids. Trimming at V came to 5 bases and at J to 6 bases, leaving 12 bases not matched to a gene. CDR1 and CDR2 from the germline V gene are SGHVS and FNYEAQ. CDR3 sequence (DNA): TGTGCCAGCAGCCTGATGGACAGGTCATTACCTGAAGCTTTCTTT. This gives the protein CASSLMDRSLPEAFF.

This chain joins TRBV30 and TRBJ2-1, with D possibly matching TRBD2 (5 bases). With 0 bases removed from V and 0 bases from J, the gap between germline ends came to 15 bases. Germline V gene data show CDR1 as GTSNPN and CDR2 as SVGIG (reference sequence). The CDR3 extends over 17 amino acids. CDR3 in DNA: TGTGCCTGGAGTGTACGAAGCGGAAGGAGCTCCTACAATGAGCAGTTCTTC. Amino acids: CAWSVRSGRSSYNEQFF.

This clone was detected only a few times. The rearrangement joins TRBV28 to TRBJ1-1; 7 nucleotides line up with TRBD1. V lost 2 bases, J lost 1 base, and 4 bases stayed unmatched. The CDR3 length is 15 residues. The germline gives CDR1 MDHEN, CDR2 SYDVKM. In DNA form, the CDR3 reads TGTGCCAGCAGTTTAGCGGGACAGACGAACACTGAAGCTTTCTTT. Translating gives CASSLAGQTNTEAFF.